Listed here is a single T cell receptor (beta chain). This receptor's antigen is unknown. Base qualities are not recorded, but no much larger clone differs from it by a single base. Using the deep immunoSEQ assay, TCR CDR3 regions were amplified from genomic DNA by multiplex PCR. For each cell subset, the extracted genomic DNA was distributed evenly across all wells of several immunoSEQ 96-well plates, and each plate served as one replicate. For sorted subsets, each replicate PCR was loaded with roughly 190 ng genomic DNA, equivalent to 25,000 to 35,000 T cell genomes. Purified libraries were quantified with a Qubit 3.0 fluorometer, sized on a Bioanalyzer 2100, and re-quantified with the KAPA Library Quantification kit. Each immunoSEQ 96-well plate was sequenced on its own single-read 150-cycle Illumina NextSeq 550 flow cell. Turning to the authors' computational methods: Because the immunoSEQ output held only junctional sequences and lacked quality scores, the filtering could not match the filtering applied to full-length reads. To assign V/J genes and CDR3, sequences were annotated using PyIR, a Python wrapper for IgBLAST v1.9, with IMGT germline references. Reads with weak V/J assignments (E-value above 1e-6), missing CDR3, stop codons, out-of-frame junctions, or ambiguous translated residues were removed. V3J clonotypes were defined by identical inferred V gene, J gene, and CDR3 amino acid sequence. Percentage overlap between repertoires was computed as shared unique clonotypes divided by the size of the smaller repertoire. RTK rarefaction, the Chao1 estimator, and Recon v2.1 estimates of unobserved clonotypes were used to assess repertoire richness. For all TCRbeta clonotypes obtained by the gDNA method from a handful of donors, generation probabilities were computed with OLGA. TCRdb stores this immuneACCESS table with in-frame sequences only. Part of the clones is absent; in the studies checked, under half of the shortfall reflects unresolved V genes, and no reason is known for the rest. For V, J and clone size, that table is used; D and trimming come from the DNA. In all, the sample holds millions of clones, and 85% to 95% of those were seen once. The top ten clones comprise 0.13% of the sample.

The data were obtained in a study of shared clonotypes between healthy human individuals (dated by TCRdb to 2020 to 2021). About the study as a whole: Three men and a couple of women, aged 18 to 49 years, made up the cohort. For each donor, CD4 naive and CD4 memory were each given three plates, CD8 naive was given two plates, and CD8 memory was given one plate. To estimate repertoire size and how much clonotypes are shared between individuals, the study performed deep sequencing of blood TCR repertoires from roughly five healthy adults. Different laboratories and diverse techniques were used to prepare libraries and sequence TCR repertoires, to increase sequencing depth and limit assay-specific biases. Per donor, leukapheresis produced somewhere between about 0.9 and 10 billion PBMCs. Overall results and qualifications from the work: About 5% of naive CD4, roughly 3.6% of naive CD8, 2% to 2.5% of memory CD4, and approximately 0.39% of memory CD8 clonotypes were shared across several donors. Larger estimated clonotype richness was generally found for naive subsets than for memory subsets. Higher generation probabilities were observed for clonotypes shared by all four sorted-subset donors than for non-shared clonotypes. Because the study included only a small number of donors, the genetic and exposure-history diversity represented was limited. Sampling was restricted to blood, and TCR repertoires in tissue are likely to differ from TCR repertoires in blood. Even with the large sequencing depth, rarefaction of the sorted-subset datasets indicated that sequencing was incomplete. Pairwise subsampling indicated that sequencing depth was expected to affect the degree of clonotype sharing among donors.

The donors were healthy, HIV-negative adults who had no recently reported acute infections or vaccinations. Every donor was a Caucasian adult residing in Nashville, Tennessee, USA. CD4+ T cells were enriched through magnetic negative selection, after which naive cells were positively selected on CD45RA and the remaining negative fraction served as the memory subset. Blood was collected by leukapheresis, and PBMCs were isolated by Ficoll-Histopaque density gradient centrifugation and then cryopreserved in liquid nitrogen vapor phase. Analytical flow cytometry was used to check the purity and quantity of every magnetically sorted T cell population. Each sorted fraction had its genomic DNA isolated and then quantified by UV absorbance on a Nanodrop 2000c. The CDR3 numbers 15 residues from cysteine through phenylalanine. This entry keeps only the CDR3 DNA: 45 bases, framed from base 1. For CDR1 and CDR2, the germline V gene lists MNHNS and SASEGT. Here V drops 4 bases and J drops 2 bases, and the junction holds 6 bases not matched to any gene.

What was sequenced was naive CD4+ T cells sorted from blood. The cell subset or site label, as the study defines it: CD45RA+ positively selected. This clonotype was obtained from a man aged 18 to 35 in good health. The sequence joins TRBV6-1 to TRBJ2-7; 9 of the junction bases match TRBD1. The CDR3 in this case is CASSVNRGQAYEQYF. The bases are TGTGCCAGCAGTGTAAACAGGGGGCAGGCCTACGAGCAGTACTTC.